Listed below are T cell receptor beta chains from one sample, sequenced in a study of T cell responses to AZD1222 COVID-19 vaccine. TCRdb keeps only in-frame clones here, not all; method: immunoSEQ multiplex PCR. The data show around 140,000 clones, more than 85% seen once. Specimen: peripheral blood, collected 28 days after the second AZD1222 dose. The receptors derive from an adult who received the AZD1222 COVID-19 vaccine. The CDR3 runs from the conserved cysteine through the conserved F or W. A D gene is named only where the DNA matches it firmly. The listing skips clone size in some rows; elsewhere it reads once, few, many or a size class.

D gene: NA
J gene: TRBJ1-2
V gene: TRBV7-2
clone size: NA
CDR3 DNA: TGTGCCAGCAGCTTAGGCCCCGGGGAACAATATGGCTACACCTTC
CDR3 protein: CASSLGPGEQYGYTF

D gene: TRBD2
J gene: TRBJ2-3
V gene: TRBV5-1
clone size: NA
CDR3 DNA: TGCGCCAGCAGCCCCGGGGCTAGCGGGGCCCTTACGTATTTT
CDR3 protein: CASSPGASGALTYF

D gene: NA
J gene: TRBJ1-1
V gene: TRBV9
clone size: NA
CDR3 DNA: TGTGCCAGCAGCGTAGATCTAGGGGTAACGGGCACTGAAGCTTTCTTT
CDR3 protein: CASSVDLGVTGTEAFF

D gene: NA
J gene: TRBJ1-4
V gene: TRBV29-1
clone size: NA
CDR3 DNA: TGCAGCCTATACTCAGCTGGGGGGGCTAATGAAAAACTGTTTTTT
CDR3 protein: CSLYSAGGANEKLFF

D gene: TRBD1
J gene: TRBJ1-1
V gene: TRBV2
clone size: NA
CDR3 DNA: TGTGCCAGCCAGGGGGGGTCGCGGGACACTGAAGCTTTCTTT
CDR3 protein: CASQGGSRDTEAFF

D gene: NA
J gene: TRBJ2-3
V gene: TRBV6-2/TRBV6-3
clone size: NA
CDR3 DNA: TGTGCCAGCAGCCCCTTATCTGATACGCAGTATTTT
CDR3 protein: CASSPLSDTQYF

D gene: TRBD2
J gene: TRBJ2-1
V gene: TRBV29-1
clone size: NA
CDR3 DNA: TGCAGCGTTGCTAGCGGGAGTCCCTACAATGAGCAGTTCTTC
CDR3 protein: CSVASGSPYNEQFF

D gene: TRBD2
J gene: TRBJ2-4
V gene: TRBV11-3
clone size: NA
CDR3 DNA: TGTGCCAGCAGCTTAGAGGGATTTCTAGCGGGAGTACAAAACATTCAGTACTTC
CDR3 protein: CASSLEGFLAGVQNIQYF

D gene: TRBD1
J gene: TRBJ1-4
V gene: TRBV4-3
clone size: NA
CDR3 DNA: TGCGCCAGCAGCCAGACGCCGGGACAGGGAAAGGGAAAACTGTTTTTT
CDR3 protein: CASSQTPGQGKGKLFF

D gene: NA
J gene: TRBJ1-2
V gene: TRBV7-9
clone size: NA
CDR3 DNA: TGTGCCAGCAGCTTAGAGGGTGAGGTCTATGGCTACACCTTC
CDR3 protein: CASSLEGEVYGYTF

D gene: NA
J gene: TRBJ2-2
V gene: TRBV4-3
clone size: NA
CDR3 DNA: TGCGCCAGCAGCCAGACAGAGTACACCGGGGAGCTGTTTTTT
CDR3 protein: CASSQTEYTGELFF

D gene: NA
J gene: TRBJ1-2
V gene: TRBV9
clone size: once
CDR3 DNA: TGTGCCAGCACGCGGGGAACGTCTGGCTACACCTTC
CDR3 protein: CASTRGTSGYTF

D gene: NA
J gene: TRBJ2-3
V gene: TRBV24-1
clone size: NA
CDR3 DNA: TGTGCCACCAGTGAGGCCGGAGGCGAGACAGATACGCAGTATTTT
CDR3 protein: CATSEAGGETDTQYF

D gene: NA
J gene: TRBJ1-3
V gene: TRBV3-1/TRBV3-2
clone size: NA
CDR3 DNA: TGTGCCAGCAGCCCAGGGCCGGACACCATATATTTT
CDR3 protein: CASSPGPDTIYF

D gene: NA
J gene: TRBJ1-5
V gene: TRBV7-2
clone size: NA
CDR3 DNA: TGTGCCAGCAGCTTTAACGCCGGACCTGGGCAGCCCCAGCATTTT
CDR3 protein: CASSFNAGPGQPQHF

D gene: NA
J gene: TRBJ2-5
V gene: TRBV5-1
clone size: NA
CDR3 DNA: TGCGCCAGCAGCCCAGGGCCTTTAGAGACCCAGTACTTC
CDR3 protein: CASSPGPLETQYF

D gene: NA
J gene: TRBJ1-5
V gene: TRBV18
clone size: NA
CDR3 DNA: TGTGCCAGCTCACCACCGGTCGGGCCCCAGCATTTT
CDR3 protein: CASSPPVGPQHF

D gene: NA
J gene: TRBJ2-2
V gene: TRBV12-3/TRBV12-4
clone size: NA
CDR3 DNA: TGTGCCACCAAGGGGGGGCTTACCGGGGAGCTGTTTTTT
CDR3 protein: CATKGGLTGELFF

D gene: TRBD2
J gene: TRBJ2-3
V gene: TRBV6-1
clone size: NA
CDR3 DNA: TGTGCCAGCAGTGAAAGGGGACTAGCGCTCACAGATACGCAGTATTTT
CDR3 protein: CASSERGLALTDTQYF

D gene: NA
J gene: TRBJ1-1
V gene: TRBV5-1
clone size: NA
CDR3 DNA: TGCGCCAGCAGCTTGTATAGTTTCAAAGATATAGGGACTGAAGCTTTCTTT
CDR3 protein: CASSLYSFKDIGTEAFF

D gene: NA
J gene: TRBJ1-2
V gene: TRBV2
clone size: NA
CDR3 DNA: TGTGCCAGCAGTGTATCCGGGGGTTCAGTGGGTGGCTACACCTTC
CDR3 protein: CASSVSGGSVGGYTF

D gene: NA
J gene: TRBJ2-2
V gene: TRBV5-6
clone size: NA
CDR3 DNA: TGTGCCAGCAGCTCCTCGTGGACTGGGGGCACCGGGGAGCTGTTTTTT
CDR3 protein: CASSSSWTGGTGELFF

D gene: NA
J gene: TRBJ1-5
V gene: TRBV12-3/TRBV12-4
clone size: NA
CDR3 DNA: TGTGCCAGCAGTCATGGACAGCCCCAGCATTTT
CDR3 protein: CASSHGQPQHF

D gene: NA
J gene: TRBJ1-1
V gene: TRBV11-3
clone size: NA
CDR3 DNA: TGTGCCAGCAGCTTGGGGGGGATGAACACTGAAGCTTTCTTT
CDR3 protein: CASSLGGMNTEAFF

D gene: NA
J gene: TRBJ2-3
V gene: TRBV19
clone size: once
CDR3 DNA: TGTGCCAGTAGTGCAGGGGCCGCAACAGATACGCAGTATTTT
CDR3 protein: CASSAGAATDTQYF

D gene: NA
J gene: TRBJ1-3
V gene: TRBV5-1
clone size: once
CDR3 DNA: TGCGCCAGCAGCTTGGGTGCTGGAAACACCATATATTTT
CDR3 protein: CASSLGAGNTIYF

D gene: TRBD1
J gene: TRBJ1-1
V gene: TRBV11-3
clone size: NA
CDR3 DNA: TGTGCCAGCAGCTCTCTACAGGGGTCAAAAATGAACACTGAAGCTTTCTTT
CDR3 protein: CASSSLQGSKMNTEAFF

D gene: NA
J gene: TRBJ1-1
V gene: TRBV4-2
clone size: NA
CDR3 DNA: TGTGCCAGCAGCCAAGATCAGTACGGGAACACTGAAGCTTTCTTT
CDR3 protein: CASSQDQYGNTEAFF

D gene: NA
J gene: TRBJ1-3
V gene: TRBV12-3/TRBV12-4
clone size: NA
CDR3 DNA: TGTGCCAGCAGTTCGCGAAACACCATATATTTT
CDR3 protein: CASSSRNTIYF

D gene: NA
J gene: TRBJ1-1
V gene: TRBV5-5
clone size: NA
CDR3 DNA: TGTGCCAGCACCCGGACACTCCTGAACACTGAAGCTTTCTTT
CDR3 protein: CASTRTLLNTEAFF

D gene: TRBD1
J gene: TRBJ1-1
V gene: TRBV5-1
clone size: NA
CDR3 DNA: TGCGCCAGCAGCTTGAGCAGGGGGGTCACTGAAGCTTTCTTT
CDR3 protein: CASSLSRGVTEAFF

D gene: TRBD1
J gene: TRBJ1-1
V gene: TRBV9
clone size: NA
CDR3 DNA: TGTGCCAGCAGCTCCGGACAGGGCGGGAGGGACACTGAAGCTTTCTTT
CDR3 protein: CASSSGQGGRDTEAFF

D gene: NA
J gene: TRBJ1-2
V gene: TRBV3-1/TRBV3-2
clone size: NA
CDR3 DNA: TGTGCCAGCAGCCAAGAATCCCTCGGAGGCTACACCTTC
CDR3 protein: CASSQESLGGYTF

D gene: TRBD1
J gene: TRBJ1-5
V gene: TRBV2
clone size: NA
CDR3 DNA: TGTGCCAGCGGAGGGACAGCTTATCAGCCCCAGCATTTT
CDR3 protein: CASGGTAYQPQHF

D gene: NA
J gene: TRBJ2-2
V gene: TRBV3-1/TRBV3-2
clone size: NA
CDR3 DNA: TGTGCCAGCAGTCGACGGGAAACCGGGGAGCTGTTTTTT
CDR3 protein: CASSRRETGELFF

D gene: TRBD1
J gene: TRBJ1-2
V gene: TRBV19
clone size: NA
CDR3 DNA: TGTGCCAGTACCCCCGGGACAGGGGACTATGGCTACACCTTC
CDR3 protein: CASTPGTGDYGYTF

D gene: NA
J gene: TRBJ2-2
V gene: TRBV10-3
clone size: NA
CDR3 DNA: TGTGCCATCAGTGAGGGCTTTAACACCGGGGAGCTGTTTTTT
CDR3 protein: CAISEGFNTGELFF

D gene: NA
J gene: TRBJ1-5
V gene: TRBV5-6
clone size: NA
CDR3 DNA: TGTGCCAGCAGCTTTGCAGGTAGCAATCAGCCCCAGCATTTT
CDR3 protein: CASSFAGSNQPQHF

D gene: TRBD1
J gene: TRBJ1-5
V gene: TRBV7-8
clone size: NA
CDR3 DNA: TGTGCCAGCAGCTTAGACAGGGGGTACAATCAGCCCCAGCATTTT
CDR3 protein: CASSLDRGYNQPQHF

D gene: NA
J gene: TRBJ1-4
V gene: TRBV10-1
clone size: NA
CDR3 DNA: TGCGCCAGCAGTGATGGGCAGGAAAATGAAAAACTGTTTTTT
CDR3 protein: CASSDGQENEKLFF

D gene: NA
J gene: TRBJ1-2
V gene: TRBV9
clone size: NA
CDR3 DNA: TGTGCCAGCAGCCCCATGGGGGGGGCGAGAGGCTACACCTTC
CDR3 protein: CASSPMGGARGYTF

D gene: TRBD2
J gene: TRBJ2-7
V gene: TRBV18
clone size: NA
CDR3 DNA: TGTGCCAGCTCACCGGCGGGGGACTCCTACGAGCAGTACTTC
CDR3 protein: CASSPAGDSYEQYF

D gene: NA
J gene: TRBJ1-1
V gene: TRBV7-3
clone size: NA
CDR3 DNA: TGTGCCAGCAGCTTGGCGAGGAACACTGAAGCTTTCTTT
CDR3 protein: CASSLARNTEAFF

D gene: TRBD2
J gene: TRBJ2-1
V gene: TRBV7-8
clone size: NA
CDR3 DNA: TGTGCCAGCAGCCCCCAGACTAGCGGGATGGGCTGGGAGCAGTTCTTC
CDR3 protein: CASSPQTSGMGWEQFF

D gene: NA
J gene: TRBJ1-5
V gene: TRBV19
clone size: NA
CDR3 DNA: TGTGCCAGTATTGGTCCGGACACAAAGCAGCCCCAGCATTTT
CDR3 protein: CASIGPDTKQPQHF

D gene: TRBD1
J gene: TRBJ2-1
V gene: TRBV7-9
clone size: NA
CDR3 DNA: TGTGCCAGCAGTCCGAAAGGGGGCGCCGGCAATGAGCAGTTCTTC
CDR3 protein: CASSPKGGAGNEQFF

D gene: NA
J gene: TRBJ1-2
V gene: TRBV11-3
clone size: NA
CDR3 DNA: TGTGCCAGCAGCTTAAGACAGCAGTATGGCTACACCTTC
CDR3 protein: CASSLRQQYGYTF

D gene: NA
J gene: TRBJ1-4
V gene: TRBV7-9
clone size: NA
CDR3 DNA: TGTGCCAGCAGCAGGGACGGGACTAACGAAAAACTGTTTTTT
CDR3 protein: CASSRDGTNEKLFF

D gene: NA
J gene: TRBJ1-5
V gene: TRBV5-1
clone size: NA
CDR3 DNA: TGCGCCAGCAGCTTTAGGTGGGTTTGGAGGCCCCAGCATTTT
CDR3 protein: CASSFRWVWRPQHF

D gene: NA
J gene: TRBJ1-6
V gene: TRBV7-6
clone size: NA
CDR3 DNA: TGTGCCAGCAGCGTAGGGTTCTATAATTCACCCCTCCACTTT
CDR3 protein: CASSVGFYNSPLHF

D gene: NA
J gene: TRBJ1-2
V gene: TRBV27
clone size: NA
CDR3 DNA: TGTGCCAGCAGCCGCCAGCCCAGGGTAGCGGGCTACACCTTC
CDR3 protein: CASSRQPRVAGYTF

D gene: NA
J gene: TRBJ1-5
V gene: TRBV6-5
clone size: NA
CDR3 DNA: TGTGCCAGTAAGGGAGGGGGGAATAGCAATCAGCCCCAGCATTTT
CDR3 protein: CASKGGGNSNQPQHF

D gene: NA
J gene: TRBJ2-7
V gene: TRBV7-9
clone size: NA
CDR3 DNA: TGTGCCAGCAGCTTAGGGGGCCACTCCTACGAGCAGTACTTC
CDR3 protein: CASSLGGHSYEQYF

D gene: NA
J gene: TRBJ2-1
V gene: TRBV2
clone size: NA
CDR3 DNA: TGTGCCAGCAGTGAACCGCCCCGCCGGGAGTTCTTC
CDR3 protein: CASSEPPRREFF

D gene: NA
J gene: TRBJ1-1
V gene: TRBV7-3
clone size: NA
CDR3 DNA: TGTGCCAGCAGCTTAAACGACGGCGGTACTGAAGCTTTCTTT
CDR3 protein: CASSLNDGGTEAFF

D gene: TRBD1
J gene: TRBJ1-2
V gene: TRBV7-2
clone size: NA
CDR3 DNA: TGTGCCAGCAGCTTAGTTACAGGGGAGGGCTACACCTTC
CDR3 protein: CASSLVTGEGYTF

D gene: NA
J gene: TRBJ2-5
V gene: TRBV12-5
clone size: NA
CDR3 DNA: TGTGCTAGGGGGGCGGCAGAAGAGACCCAGTACTTC
CDR3 protein: CARGAAEETQYF

D gene: NA
J gene: TRBJ2-7
V gene: TRBV11-3
clone size: NA
CDR3 DNA: TGTGCCAGCAGCTTAGGAGGATCCTACGAGCAGTACTTC
CDR3 protein: CASSLGGSYEQYF

D gene: TRBD1
J gene: TRBJ1-5
V gene: TRBV19
clone size: NA
CDR3 DNA: TGTGCCAGTAGTCCAGGGGGTAGTGAACAGCCCCAGCATTTT
CDR3 protein: CASSPGGSEQPQHF

D gene: NA
J gene: TRBJ2-1
V gene: TRBV3-1/TRBV3-2
clone size: NA
CDR3 DNA: TGTGCCAGCAGCCAGAATGCCGGGACTGGGGATGAGCAGTTCTTC
CDR3 protein: CASSQNAGTGDEQFF